These 15 T cell receptor beta chains were all obtained from the same sample, sequenced in a study of cytomegalovirus exposure and HLA in healthy donors. A multiplex PCR was run with 60 Vbeta primers and 13 Jbeta primers. Sequenced by immunoSEQ multiplex PCR; TCRdb stores in-frame clones only, minus some. The profile shows fewer than 200,000 clones, over 65% of them singletons. Specimen: PBMCs. The receptors here all came from a woman aged 40 to 50 in good health and CMV-seropositive.

This clone was counted once. The junction departs from germline at one end; a sequencing error may be responsible. This sample includes further DNA sequences coding for the same CDR3. The chain links TRBV29-1 to TRBJ2-3, with D possibly TRBD2 on 6 matching bases. This CDR3 region has 12 residues. Germline V CDR1 and CDR2: SQVTM, ANQGSEA. CDR3: CSGGTDTDTQYF. CDR3 DNA: TGCAGCGGCGGGACGGACACAGATACACAGTATTTT.

This chain uses TRBV28 with TRBJ2-2, with TRBD1 identical over 8 bases. V shed 4 bases and J 7 bases; nucleotides not matched to a gene: 8. The CDR3 runs 15 residues. Germline V gene sequence: CDR1 MDHEN, CDR2 SYDVKM. CDR3 in amino acids: CASSSDRVGGGELFF. DNA for the CDR3: TGTGCCAGCAGTTCGGACAGGGTTGGGGGCGGGGAGCTGTTTTTT.

This rearrangement joins TRBV5-6 to TRBJ1-2; perhaps TRBD1 as D (5 bases). Germline V gives CDR1 SGHDT, CDR2 YYEEEE. V was trimmed by 1 base and J by 4 bases, leaving 8 bases between them. This CDR3 contains 13 residues. The CDR3 DNA follows: TGTGCCAGCAGCTTGCAGGGATCCTATGGCTACACCTTC. Its protein product is CASSLQGSYGYTF.

The V and J genes are TRBV12-5 and TRBJ1-2, with D hard to call. From germline, CDR1 is LGHNT and CDR2 FRNRAP. This CDR3 is 16 amino acids long. Trimming removed 4 bases from V and 0 bases from J, with 15 bases in between. CDR3 loop: CASGSVAGSSNYGYTF. The CDR3 nucleotides read TGTGCTAGTGGTTCGGTCGCGGGCAGTTCTAACTATGGCTACACCTTC.

The chain is built from TRBV18 and TRBJ2-3; D possibly corresponds to TRBD2 (6 bases). The CDR3 extends over 15 amino acids. The germline V and J ends were trimmed by 2 bases and 2 bases, with 11 bases remaining between them. The germline CDR1 and CDR2 sequences are KGHSH and LQKENI. The CDR3 here is CASSPSSGSTDTQYF. For the CDR3, the DNA is TGTGCCAGCTCACCAAGTAGCGGTTCCACAGATACGCAGTATTTT.

A few counts support this clone. This chain uses TRBV4-1 with TRBJ2-7; 7 nucleotides match TRBD1. With 3 bases clipped from V and 6 bases from J, the junction kept 8 bases outside the gene matches. Germline-derived CDR1 and CDR2 are MGHRA and YSYEKL. This CDR3 is built from 14 residues. The CDR3 loop reads CASSHPNRGGEQYF. CDR3 nucleotides: TGCGCCAGCAGCCATCCCAACAGGGGCGGCGAGCAGTACTTC.

The sample holds a few counts of this clone. This rearrangement joins TRBV9 to TRBJ2-1, with D possibly being TRBD2 (5 bases). This CDR3 comprises 14 residues. Between the trimmed V and J ends, which lost 3 bases and 8 bases, there was a span of 15 bases. Germline assignment: CDR1 SGDLS and CDR2 YYNGEE. The DNA for the CDR3 is TGTGCCAGCAGCGCGTCACTAGGAGGCGATGAGCAGTTCTTC. Amino acids: CASSASLGGDEQFF.

The gene calls are TRBV19 and TRBJ1-1; D remains unclear. The CDR3 length is 13 residues. Trimming removed 3 bases at V and 1 base at J, with 6 bases between. CDR1 is LNHDA and CDR2 is SQIVND in the germline V gene (reference sequence). The DNA for the CDR3 is TGTGCCAGTAGTATCCAGCGGAACACTGAAGCTTTCTTT. As protein: CASSIQRNTEAFF. The whole variable domain, remainder taken from reference TRBV19 and TRBJ1-1, is DGGITQSPKYLFRKEGQNVTLSCEQNLNHDAMYWYRQDPGQGLRLIYYSQIVNDFQKGDIAEGYSVSREKKESFPLTVTSAQKNPTAFYLCASSIQRNTEAFFGQGTRLTVV.

The chain links TRBV29-1 to TRBJ1-1; D is unresolved. Germline values: CDR1 SQVTM, CDR2 ANQGSEA. This CDR3 has 13 residues. V dropped 1 base and J dropped 6 bases, with 12 bases sitting between them. Here the CDR3 DNA reads TGCAGCGTTGAAGGTATTTTAGCAGCTGAAGCTTTCTTT. Translation: CSVEGILAAEAFF.

The V gene is TRBV4-1, the J gene TRBJ2-7; TRBD1 matches 7 bases. The V segment lost 4 bases and the J segment 8 bases; nucleotides outside the gene matches: 5. The CDR3 is made up of 12 amino acids. In germline, CDR1 is MGHRA, CDR2 YSYEKL. CDR3 loop: CASSPPTGKQYF. As DNA, the CDR3 is TGCGCCAGCAGCCCCCCGACAGGGAAGCAGTACTTC.

A few counts support this clone. The chain carries TRBV27 and TRBJ2-7, with D maybe TRBD1 (6 bases). The CDR3 length is 13 residues. CDR1 and CDR2 from the germline V gene are MNHEY and SMNVEV (reference sequence). The V and J ends lost 6 bases and 7 bases respectively, with 16 bases between them. The CDR3 DNA reads TGTGCCAGCAGCCAACCCGGACAGACTGAGCAGTACTTC. As protein: CASSQPGQTEQYF.

This chain links TRBV28 with TRBJ2-1; unclear D gene. This CDR3 contains 9 residues. The germline gives CDR1 MDHEN, CDR2 SYDVKM. The V and J ends lost 8 bases and 9 bases respectively, with 5 bases between them. The CDR3 here is CASGFEQFF. DNA for the CDR3: TGTGCCAGCGGCTTTGAGCAGTTCTTC.

The V gene is TRBV7-9, the J gene TRBJ1-2; D is undetermined. The CDR3 has 14 amino acids. V was pared by 3 bases and J by 4 bases, with 12 bases between. CDR1 is SEHNR, CDR2 FQNEAQ, per germline (reference sequence). CDR3 in amino acids: CASSLSTVTYGYTF. For the CDR3, the DNA is TGTGCCAGCAGCTTGTCCACAGTAACCTATGGCTACACCTTC. Looking up the rest from reference TRBV7-9 and TRBJ1-2 gives the full variable domain: DTGVSQNPRHKITKRGQNVTFRCDPISEHNRLYWYRQTLGQGPEFLTYFQNEAQLEKSRLLSDRFSAERPKGSFSTLEIQRTEQGDSAMYLCASSLSTVTYGYTFGSGTRLTVV.

In its sample, this clone was seen a few times. This chain uses TRBV4-3 with TRBJ2-5; 11 nucleotides agree with TRBD2. With V trimmed by 0 bases and J by 4 bases, 7 bases remained unmatched. Germline V gene sequence: CDR1 LGHNA, CDR2 YSLEER. The CDR3 is 17 amino acids. The CDR3, as DNA: TGCGCCAGCAGCCAAGAAGGACTAGCGGGCGGTCTAGAGACCCAGTACTTC. This encodes CASSQEGLAGGLETQYF.

This chain links TRBV7-3 with TRBJ2-1; 9 positions agree with TRBD1. The CDR3 consists of 16 residues. Germline-derived CDR1 and CDR2 are SGHTA and FQGTGA. V gave up 4 bases and J gave up 8 bases; unmatched junction bases: 12. The CDR3 region is CASSSGSGTGLDEQFF. CDR3 sequence (DNA): TGTGCCAGCAGCTCAGGGTCCGGGACAGGGTTGGATGAGCAGTTCTTC.